A selection of T cell receptor beta chains follows, all from one sample in a study of T cell responses to AZD1222 COVID-19 vaccine. The protocol was immunoSEQ multiplex PCR, while the TCRdb copy is restricted to in-frame clones and leaves out a portion. The top ten hold about 3.9% of the sample, which has 150,000 to 200,000 clones, more than 80% seen once. The sample was peripheral blood, taken on day 0 of AZD1222 vaccination. The receptor set was obtained from an adult in good health. Each CDR3 is given with its conserved first and last residue. D genes are given only for firm matches. Some rows have no size entry. The others give once, few or many, or a class for an expanded clone.

TRBV6-1	TRBD1	TRBJ1-5	-	CASHKGDSIYQPQHF	TGTGCCAGCCATAAAGGGGACAGTATATATCAGCCCCAGCATTTT
TRBV7-8	-	TRBJ1-2	-	CASSLDGNYGYTF	TGTGCCAGCAGCTTGGACGGTAACTATGGCTACACCTTC
TRBV7-9	TRBD1	TRBJ1-1	-	CASSGGGKVNTEAFF	TGTGCCAGCAGCGGAGGGGGCAAAGTGAACACTGAAGCTTTCTTT
TRBV29-1	-	TRBJ2-6	once	CSVENPSGANVLTF	TGCAGCGTTGAGAACCCATCTGGGGCCAACGTCCTGACTTTC
TRBV11-1	TRBD2	TRBJ2-3	-	CASSLAGVTDTQYF	TGTGCCAGCAGCTTGGCGGGAGTCACAGATACGCAGTATTTT
TRBV15	TRBD2	TRBJ2-7	-	CATRLTSGREYNSYEQYF	TGTGCCACCAGGCTGACTAGCGGGAGGGAATATAACTCCTACGAGCAGTACTTC
TRBV5-1	-	TRBJ2-7	once	CASRSPSGWYEQYF	TGCGCCAGCAGATCACCGAGCGGCTGGTACGAGCAGTACTTC
TRBV29-1	-	TRBJ2-7	-	CSVGRGGSSYEQYF	TGCAGCGTGGGGCGTGGAGGGAGCTCCTACGAGCAGTACTTC
TRBV18	-	TRBJ1-2	-	CASSPNGPNYGYTF	TGTGCCAGCTCACCAAACGGGCCAAACTATGGCTACACCTTC
TRBV7-6	-	TRBJ1-1	once	CASSLAEGGGNTEAFF	TGTGCCAGCAGCTTAGCGGAGGGAGGGGGAAACACTGAAGCTTTCTTT
TRBV5-5	-	TRBJ2-7	-	CASSPPPGTREQYF	TGTGCCAGCAGCCCACCTCCCGGGACTCGCGAGCAGTACTTC
TRBV19	-	TRBJ1-2	-	CASSIGNRVYTF	TGTGCCAGTAGTATAGGGAACAGGGTCTACACCTTC
TRBV5-4	-	TRBJ1-5	-	CASSDQPQHF	TGTGCCAGCAGCGATCAGCCCCAGCATTTT
TRBV6-5	-	TRBJ1-1	-	CASTQTANTEAFF	TGTGCCAGCACCCAGACAGCGAACACTGAAGCTTTCTTT
TRBV28	-	TRBJ1-5	-	CASQNMAGSNQPQHF	TGTGCCAGTCAGAATATGGCGGGCAGCAATCAGCCCCAGCATTTT
TRBV27	TRBD2	TRBJ2-7	-	CASSLTGLAGVTYEQYF	TGTGCCAGCAGTTTAACCGGACTAGCGGGAGTAACCTACGAGCAGTACTTC
TRBV5-1	-	TRBJ2-2	-	CASSLVAANTGELFF	TGCGCCAGCAGCTTGGTAGCGGCGAACACCGGGGAGCTGTTTTTT
TRBV6-5	TRBD2	TRBJ2-4	-	CASRRSSGAGDIQYF	TGTGCCAGCAGGCGGTCTAGCGGGGCGGGGGACATCCAGTACTTC
TRBV3-1/TRBV3-2	TRBD2	TRBJ2-7	-	CASSQGGGRSYEQYF	TGTGCCAGCAGCCAGGGAGGCGGGAGGTCCTACGAGCAGTACTTC
TRBV13	-	TRBJ1-1	-	CASSLAASTRSTEAFF	TGTGCCAGCAGCTTAGCAGCTTCGACGAGATCGACTGAAGCTTTCTTT
TRBV19	TRBD1	TRBJ1-2	-	CASTKGQAYGYTF	TGTGCCAGTACCAAGGGACAGGCTTATGGCTACACCTTC
TRBV21-1	-	TRBJ2-7	-	CASSKATSGNHEQYF	TGTGCCAGCAGCAAAGCAACTAGCGGGAACCACGAGCAGTACTTC
TRBV7-9	-	TRBJ1-1	-	CASSPYKNTEAFF	TGTGCCAGCAGCCCCTATAAGAACACTGAAGCTTTCTTT
TRBV2	TRBD2	TRBJ2-3	-	CAGRLAGGQDTQYF	TGTGCCGGGCGACTAGCGGGAGGTCAAGATACGCAGTATTTT
TRBV18	-	TRBJ1-1	once	CASSPGLDRGWAFF	TGTGCCAGCTCACCGGGTCTGGACCGAGGGTGGGCTTTCTTT
TRBV5-1	TRBD1	TRBJ1-2	-	CASSLEGTGVDYTF	TGCGCCAGCAGCTTGGAAGGGACAGGCGTTGACTACACCTTC
TRBV18	TRBD2	TRBJ2-5	once	CASSPPLAGRETQYF	TGTGCCAGCTCACCACCCCTAGCGGGGCGGGAGACCCAGTACTTC
TRBV28	-	TRBJ1-1	-	CATSLVIGGTEAFF	TGTGCCACTTCGTTGGTGATCGGCGGCACTGAAGCTTTCTTT
TRBV7-8	-	TRBJ1-2	-	CASSSRRDYGYTF	TGTGCCAGCAGCTCCAGGAGGGACTATGGCTACACCTTC
TRBV2	TRBD2	TRBJ2-3	-	CASSEFSGGAGDTQYF	TGTGCCAGCAGTGAGTTTAGCGGGGGGGCCGGAGATACGCAGTATTTT
TRBV5-1	-	TRBJ2-6	-	CASSPDSSAGANVLTF	TGCGCCAGCAGCCCCGACAGTAGCGCTGGGGCCAACGTCCTGACTTTC
TRBV12-3/TRBV12-4	-	TRBJ1-6	-	CASRSGVSPLHF	TGTGCCAGCAGGTCAGGGGTTTCACCCCTCCACTTT
TRBV6-5	-	TRBJ1-5	once	CASSPRDNQPQHF	TGTGCCAGCAGCCCCCGGGACAATCAGCCCCAGCATTTT
TRBV11-3	-	TRBJ1-1	-	CASSLGPWNTEAFF	TGTGCCAGCAGCTTAGGTCCCTGGAACACTGAAGCTTTCTTT
TRBV28	-	TRBJ2-5	-	CASSTAGLQETQYF	TGTGCCAGCTCGACGGCGGGACTCCAGGAGACCCAGTACTTC
TRBV3-1/TRBV3-2	-	TRBJ1-1	-	CASSQGFTEAFF	TGTGCCAGCAGCCAGGGTTTCACTGAAGCTTTCTTT
TRBV28	-	TRBJ2-5	-	CATLTSGLRGTQYF	TGTGCCACCCTCACGTCGGGTCTCCGAGGGACCCAGTACTTC
TRBV27	-	TRBJ1-2	-	CASSFGVFGNYGYTF	TGTGCCAGCAGTTTTGGGGTATTTGGGAATTATGGCTACACCTTC
TRBV6-4	-	TRBJ1-1	-	CASSGTQRNTEAFF	TGTGCCAGCAGTGGCACTCAGAGGAACACTGAAGCTTTCTTT
TRBV6-5	TRBD1	TRBJ2-7	-	CASSYSTSAGGGEQYF	TGTGCCAGCAGTTACTCGACGTCTGCAGGGGGCGGCGAGCAGTACTTC
TRBV6-5	-	TRBJ1-2	-	CASSHLRAGKVGGYTF	TGTGCCAGCAGTCACTTGCGAGCAGGGAAAGTTGGAGGCTACACCTTC
TRBV5-8	TRBD1	TRBJ1-2	-	CASTLNRGSWGYTF	TGTGCCAGCACCCTAAACAGGGGGAGTTGGGGCTACACCTTC